The 18 T cell receptor beta chains presented below share a single source sample, sequenced in a study of immune characteristics of hereditary and idiopathic chronic pancreatitis. Total pancreatectomy with islet autotransplantation was the source of the chronic pancreatitis pancreas tissue. The assay was immunoSEQ multiplex PCR, and TCRdb's table has in-frame clones only and misses some. The data hold around 9,400 clones, with around 79% observed a single time. Sequenced input: pancreas tissue with idiopathic chronic pancreatitis. The receptors stem from a human donor with chronic pancreatitis.

The chain combines TRBV19 with TRBJ2-2; D not resolved. The CDR3 is 15 residues long. Trimming removed 1 base from V and 3 bases from J, with 9 bases in between. The germline V gene has CDR1 LNHDA and CDR2 SQIVND (reference sequence). The CDR3 region has the DNA TGTGCCAGTAGTATAGGGATGCCGTACACCGGGGAGCTGTTTTTT. Protein: CASSIGMPYTGELFF.

The chain has TRBV3-1 (or the pseudogene TRBV3-2) and TRBJ2-1; 7 bases match TRBD1. The CDR3 is 15 residues long. The germline gives CDR1 LGHDT, CDR2 YNNKEL (reference sequence). The J segment lost 6 bases and the V segment lost 6 bases, leaving 11 bases of the junction unmatched. CDR3 region: CASSPRWTGLNEQFF. CDR3 nucleotide sequence: TGTGCCAGCAGTCCCCGGTGGACAGGACTCAATGAGCAGTTCTTC.

The chain employs TRBV10-3 and TRBJ1-2; D gene uncertain. Trimming removed 8 bases at V and 2 bases at J, with 12 bases between. Germline V gene lookup returns CDR1 ENHRY and CDR2 SYGVKD. The CDR3 is 13 amino acids. The DNA of the CDR3 is TGTGCCATCCAAATGGACGCGAACTATGGCTACACCTTC. It translates to CAIQMDANYGYTF.

The rearrangement uses TRBV2 and TRBJ1-5; D perhaps matches TRBD1 (6 bases). Germline loops: CDR1 SNHLY, CDR2 FYNNEI. This CDR3 has 13 amino acids. Trimming took off 4 bases at V and 5 bases at J, with 9 bases between the two ends. The CDR3 here is CASSGQVYQPQHF. The CDR3 DNA sequence: TGTGCCAGCAGTGGACAGGTTTATCAGCCCCAGCATTTT.

Written as DNA, the CDR3 is TGTGCCAGTAGTATGGGACTAGCGGGGTGGGAGACCCAGTACTTC. Its translation: CASSMGLAGWETQYF. The chain employs TRBV19 and TRBJ2-5; 13 bases match TRBD2. V shed 3 bases, J shed 5 bases, and the junction held 3 bases outside the gene matches. The CDR3 is 15 amino acids. Germline V gene lookup returns CDR1 LNHDA and CDR2 SQIVND (reference sequence).

In its sample, this clone was seen once. The gene calls are TRBV28 and TRBJ1-4; 8 bases align to TRBD1. The CDR3 loop spans 15 amino acids. Per the germline V gene, CDR1 is MDHEN and CDR2 is SYDVKM. The V gene end was trimmed by 2 bases and the J gene end by 10 bases; junction bases not matched to a gene: 9. The chain's CDR3 is CASSLEGQGTRKLFF. The CDR3 coding sequence is TGTGCCAGCAGTTTAGAAGGACAGGGAACACGAAAACTGTTTTTT.

The chain uses TRBV9 and TRBJ1-3, with D possibly being TRBD1 (5 bases). Trimming took 0 bases from V and 3 from J, leaving 13 bases between them. Germline values: CDR1 SGDLS, CDR2 YYNGEE. The length of the CDR3 is 16 residues. CDR3: CASSVAGRGDGNTIYF. The CDR3 DNA is TGTGCCAGCAGCGTAGCTGGGAGAGGGGATGGAAACACCATATATTTT.

The V and J genes are TRBV2 and TRBJ1-5, with a possible D match to TRBD1 (6 bases). V was trimmed by 1 base and J by 2 bases, leaving 6 bases between them. CDR1 is SNHLY, CDR2 FYNNEI, per germline. This CDR3 has 14 residues. The DNA for the CDR3 is TGTGCCAGCAGTGAAGACAGGGGCAATCAGCCCCAGCATTTT. It yields the protein CASSEDRGNQPQHF.

This rearrangement joins TRBV3-1 (or the pseudogene TRBV3-2) to TRBJ2-1; unclear D gene. Germline V gene data show CDR1 as LGHDT and CDR2 as YNNKEL (reference sequence). This CDR3 spans 16 amino acids. V was shortened by 0 bases and J by 9 bases, with 18 bases between the two germline ends. The CDR3 is CASSQDSSYLLVEQFF. CDR3 nucleotides: TGTGCCAGCAGCCAAGATTCTAGTTATCTGTTGGTTGAGCAGTTCTTC.

This clone occurred once. This chain links TRBV12-5 with TRBJ1-2; 9 nucleotides align to TRBD1. The V gene's germline CDR1 is LGHNT and CDR2 FRNRAP. Trimming removed 6 bases from V and 0 bases from J; junction bases left unmatched: 11. The CDR3 sequence is 17 residues long. CDR3 sequence (DNA): TGTGCTAGTGGAGATACAGGGGGCCTATCGGCTAACTATGGCTACACCTTC. Translating gives CASGDTGGLSANYGYTF.

This chain connects TRBV7-8 to TRBJ2-2; unclear D gene. Trimming stripped 7 bases from V and 1 base from J, with 16 bases between. This CDR3 comprises 16 residues. Germline CDR1 and CDR2: SGHVS and FQNEAQ. CDR3 bases: TGTGCCAGCACCAATACACGGGCAGGGAACACCGGGGAGCTGTTTTTT. It is translated as CASTNTRAGNTGELFF.

This chain connects TRBV3-1 (or the pseudogene TRBV3-2) to TRBJ1-5; 10 bases line up with TRBD1. This CDR3 region has 14 residues. The germline V gene has CDR1 LGHDT and CDR2 YNNKEL (reference sequence). Trimming removed 5 bases from V and 6 bases from J; junction bases left unmatched: 4. The CDR3: CASSARDRGQPQHF. The CDR3 nucleotides are TGTGCCAGCAGCGCCCGGGACAGGGGTCAGCCCCAGCATTTT.

This rearrangement joins TRBV29-1 to TRBJ1-2; D is possibly TRBD1 (6 bases). The CDR3 covers 15 residues. The V end was cut by 0 bases, the J end by 5 bases, with 16 bases between. CDR1 SQVTM and CDR2 ANQGSEA come from the germline V gene. The CDR3 bases are TGCAGCGTTGAAGAGTGGGGTGGGGGCTATTATGGCTACACCTTC. It translates to CSVEEWGGGYYGYTF.

The CDR3 loop is CASRLTSITGELFF. In DNA form, the CDR3 reads TGTGCCAGTAGGCTGACTAGCATCACCGGGGAGCTGTTTTTT. J is TRBJ2-2 and V is TRBV19; 7 bases map to TRBD2. The CDR3 sequence is 14 residues long. Per the germline V gene, CDR1 is LNHDA and CDR2 is SQIVND (reference sequence). V lost 6 bases and J lost 4; bases outside the gene matches: 5.

The chain has TRBV10-3 and TRBJ2-7; 7 bases are shared with TRBD2. The length of the CDR3 is 15 residues. J lost 0 bases, V lost 2 bases, and 4 bases had no gene match. Germline V CDR1 and CDR2: ENHRY, SYGVKD. The CDR3 sequence: CAISEGGGSSYEQYV. DNA for the CDR3: TGTGCCATCAGTGAGGGCGGGGGTTCCTCCTACGAGCAGTACGTC.

This clone was seen only once. The genes are TRBV18 and TRBJ1-1, with D hard to call. The germline V and J ends were trimmed by 8 bases and 1 base, with 8 bases remaining between them. Germline V gene lookup returns CDR1 KGHSH and CDR2 LQKENI. The CDR3 spans 12 residues. In DNA form, the CDR3 reads TGTGCCAGCGGGATCAGGAACACTGAAGCTTTCTTT. Its translation is CASGIRNTEAFF.

The CDR3 nucleotides read TGTGCCAGCAGTGAAAGAGGACTAGCGGACCTTTCTCCCAGCAATGAGCAGTTCTTC. Its translation is CASSERGLADLSPSNEQFF. The genes are TRBV6-1 and TRBJ2-1; 10 bases are a match to TRBD2. CDR1 and CDR2 (germline): MNHNS, SASEGT. The CDR3 sequence is 19 residues long. V gave up 2 bases and J gave up 6 bases; unmatched junction bases: 16.

The chain combines TRBV19 with TRBJ1-6; no clear D. Germline CDR1 reads LNHDA; CDR2 reads SQIVND (reference sequence). CDR3 length: 13 residues. The germline V and J ends were trimmed by 7 bases and 7 bases, with 11 bases remaining between them. In DNA, the CDR3 is TGTGCCAGTAACTCCCCACGGAATTCACCCCTCCACTTT. As protein: CASNSPRNSPLHF.